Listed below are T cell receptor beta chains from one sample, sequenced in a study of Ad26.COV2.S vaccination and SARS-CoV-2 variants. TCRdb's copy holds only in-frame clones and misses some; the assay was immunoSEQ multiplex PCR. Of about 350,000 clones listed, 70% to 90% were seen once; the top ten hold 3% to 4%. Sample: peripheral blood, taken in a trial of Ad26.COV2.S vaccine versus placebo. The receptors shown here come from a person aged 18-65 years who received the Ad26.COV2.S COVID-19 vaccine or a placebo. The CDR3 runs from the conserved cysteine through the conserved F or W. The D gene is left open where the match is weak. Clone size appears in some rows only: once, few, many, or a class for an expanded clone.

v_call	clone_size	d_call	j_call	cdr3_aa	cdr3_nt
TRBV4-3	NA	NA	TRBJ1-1	CASSQDIPLRTEAFF	TGCGCCAGCAGCCAAGATATCCCTTTACGAACTGAAGCTTTCTTT
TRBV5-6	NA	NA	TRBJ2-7	CASSSTLLRTGFYEQYF	TGTGCCAGCAGCTCCACCCTACTAAGGACGGGGTTCTACGAGCAGTACTTC
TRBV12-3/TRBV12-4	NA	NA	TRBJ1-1	CASSSLTEAFF	TGTGCCAGCAGTTCTCTCACTGAAGCTTTCTTT
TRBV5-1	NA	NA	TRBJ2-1	CASSPEAASVNEQFF	TGCGCCAGCAGCCCTGAGGCGGCTAGCGTGAATGAGCAGTTCTTC
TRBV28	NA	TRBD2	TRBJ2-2	CARTSGGTGELFF	TGTGCCAGAACTAGCGGAGGCACCGGGGAGCTGTTTTTT
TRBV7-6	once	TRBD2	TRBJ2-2	CASTNIPSGGANTGELFF	TGTGCCAGCACCAATATCCCCAGCGGGGGGGCGAACACCGGGGAGCTGTTTTTT
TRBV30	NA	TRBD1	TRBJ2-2	CAWSRGQGNTGELFF	TGTGCCTGGAGTAGGGGACAGGGAAACACCGGGGAGCTGTTTTTT
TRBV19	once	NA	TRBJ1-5	CAMYDGLRPQHF	TGTGCCATGTACGACGGTTTGAGGCCCCAGCATTTT
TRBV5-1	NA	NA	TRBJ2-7	CASSLTGTKTYEQYF	TGCGCCAGCAGCTTGACAGGAACAAAAACCTACGAGCAGTACTTC
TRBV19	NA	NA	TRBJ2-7	CASSGDGYEQYF	TGTGCCAGTAGCGGGGACGGCTACGAGCAGTACTTC
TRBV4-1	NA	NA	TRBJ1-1	CASSQDSVGLNTEAFF	TGCGCCAGCAGCCAAGATAGCGTGGGTTTGAACACTGAAGCTTTCTTT
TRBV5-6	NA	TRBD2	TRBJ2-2	CASRLGLALTGELFF	TGTGCCAGCAGGTTGGGACTAGCCCTCACCGGGGAGCTGTTTTTT
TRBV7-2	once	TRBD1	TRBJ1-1	CASSLPWTGGRGNTEAFF	TGTGCCAGCAGCTTACCTTGGACAGGGGGCAGGGGGAACACTGAAGCTTTCTTT
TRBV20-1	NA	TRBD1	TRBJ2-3	CSAVTGGTQYF	TGCAGTGCTGTCACAGGGGGCACGCAGTATTTT
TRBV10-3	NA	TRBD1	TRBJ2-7	CAISDPGTGDSGGSYEQYF	TGTGCCATCAGTGATCCCGGGACAGGGGACAGCGGGGGCTCCTACGAGCAGTACTTC
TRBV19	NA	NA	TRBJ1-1	CASSNQLNTEAFF	TGTGCCAGTAGTAACCAACTAAACACTGAAGCTTTCTTT
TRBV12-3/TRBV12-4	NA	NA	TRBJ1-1	CASSRYTEAFF	TGTGCCAGCAGTCGTTACACTGAAGCTTTCTTT
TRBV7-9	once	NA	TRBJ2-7	CASSLQGPGSYEQYF	TGTGCCAGCAGCTTACAGGGGCCGGGCTCCTACGAGCAGTACTTC
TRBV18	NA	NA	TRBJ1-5	CASSPEIGGQQHF	TGTGCCAGCTCACCAGAAATAGGAGGACAGCAGCATTTT
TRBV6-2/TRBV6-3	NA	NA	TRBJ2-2	CASTPGPAGGELFF	TGTGCCAGCACCCCAGGGCCGGCCGGGGGGGAGCTGTTTTTT
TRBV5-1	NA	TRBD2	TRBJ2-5	CASSFAGRAQETQYF	TGCGCCAGCAGCTTTGCGGGGAGGGCCCAAGAGACCCAGTACTTC